One and the same sample provided the 32 T cell receptor beta chains below, sequenced in a study of spatial heterogeneity in lung cancer. Time point indicated: sample taken at primary tumor resection. TCRdb re-derived calls from the 5' RACE reads in MiXCR, one entry per CDR3 protein. Of some 80,000 distinct CDR3 sequences in the sample, around 7.8% were seen once. Specimen: PBMCs, collected at surgery. These receptors were collected from a male donor with early-stage non-small cell lung cancer.

In its sample, this clonotype is medium-sized. The chain joins TRBV11-2 to TRBJ2-5, with a weak D call TRBD2 (5 bases). Germline V gene sequence: CDR1 SGHAT, CDR2 FQNNGV. V lost 5 bases to trimming and J lost 2 bases, with 12 bases between them. This CDR3 has 14 residues. The CDR3 nucleotides are TGTGCCAGCAGCCCCTGGACTCAGCAAGAGACCCAGTACTTC. Translated, it gives CASSPWTQQETQYF.

This clonotype was seen at least ten times. CDR3 amino acids: CASSLVIGTYTEAFF. For the CDR3, the DNA is TGTGCCAGCAGCTTAGTGATCGGCACCTACACTGAAGCTTTCTTT. The J gene is TRBJ1-1, the V gene TRBV7-6; D remains ambiguous. CDR1 is SGHVS and CDR2 is FNYEAQ in the germline V gene. The CDR3 consists of 15 residues. V lost 1 base and J lost 3, with 12 bases in between.

The sample holds many counts of this clonotype. This rearrangement joins TRBV29-1 to TRBJ1-1; D remains ambiguous. This CDR3 is built from 16 residues. CDR1 SQVTM and CDR2 ANQGSEA come from the germline V gene. V was cut by 1 base and J by 1 base, with 16 bases left in between. The CDR3 loop is CSVEGPAGLGNTEAFF. CDR3 coding DNA: TGCAGCGTTGAAGGCCCCGCCGGGCTGGGGAACACTGAAGCTTTCTTT.

In its sample, this clonotype was seen many times. CDR3 protein: CASSPGLGGETQYF. The CDR3 coding sequence is TGTGCCAGCAGTCCCGGACTAGGAGGAGAGACCCAGTACTTC. V usage is TRBV6-5 and J usage is TRBJ2-5; TRBD2 agrees at 7 bases. CDR1 and CDR2 (germline): MNHEY, SVGAGI. CDR3 size: 14 residues. V lost 5 bases to trimming and J lost 4 bases; unmatched junction nucleotides: 7.

The sample holds a few counts of this clonotype. The V call is TRBV4-1, the J call TRBJ2-7; 8 nucleotides line up with TRBD1. CDR1 and CDR2 (germline): MGHRA, YSYEKL. Unmatched junction bases numbered 8, after V lost 4 bases and J lost 3 bases. This CDR3 spans 15 amino acids. CDR3 amino acids: CASSLTGGGIYEQYF. In DNA, the CDR3 is TGCGCCAGCAGCCTAACAGGGGGAGGAATCTACGAGCAGTACTTC.

The table lists this clonotype with a few counts. The genes are TRBV18 and TRBJ2-5; D is uncertain. The germline V gene has CDR1 KGHSH and CDR2 LQKENI. The V end was cut by 6 bases, the J end by 5 bases, with 10 bases between. This CDR3 has 12 amino acids. CDR3 residues: CASSLDGETQYF. Here the CDR3 DNA reads TGTGCCAGCTCCCTCGATGGTGAGACCCAGTACTTC.

This clonotype was counted at least ten times. This rearrangement joins TRBV7-9 to TRBJ1-5; D ambiguous. The V gene lost 5 bases and the J gene lost 6 bases, with 11 bases spanning the gap. CDR3 length: 13 residues. The germline V gene has CDR1 SEHNR and CDR2 FQNEAQ (reference sequence). This chain's CDR3 is CASSPPAGQPQHF. The CDR3 DNA sequence: TGTGCCAGCAGCCCACCGGCGGGTCAGCCCCAGCATTTT.

CDR3 sequence (DNA): TGTGCCAGTAGTATAAGCGGGCCTAACACCGGGGAGCTGTTTTTT. Its protein is CASSISGPNTGELFF. The chain is built from TRBV19 and TRBJ2-2, with a tentative D call TRBD2 (6 bases). There are 15 residues in the CDR3. Germline V CDR1 and CDR2: LNHDA, SQIVND (reference sequence). The V end was cut by 2 bases, the J end by 2 bases, with 9 bases between. Full variable domain (rest looked up from reference TRBV19 and TRBJ2-2): DGGITQSPKYLFRKEGQNVTLSCEQNLNHDAMYWYRQDPGQGLRLIYYSQIVNDFQKGDIAEGYSVSREKKESFPLTVTSAQKNPTAFYLCASSISGPNTGELFFGEGSRLTVL.

V and J are TRBV19 and TRBJ2-7; 11 nucleotides line up with TRBD2. V shed 6 bases, J shed 7 bases, and the junction held 5 bases outside the gene matches. Looked up from germline, CDR1 is LNHDA and CDR2 is SQIVND (reference sequence). CDR3 size: 13 residues. CDR3 nucleotide sequence: TGTGCCAGTAGGGTCCTAGCGGGAGGTGAGCAGTACTTC. Its protein is CASRVLAGGEQYF.

This clonotype was observed many times. The chain joins TRBV27 to TRBJ1-2; TRBD1 aligns across 7 bases. The ends lost 6 bases at V and 6 bases at J; junction bases unmatched: 13. CDR1 is MNHEY, CDR2 SMNVEV, per germline (reference sequence). The CDR3 runs to 15 residues. The CDR3 protein is CASRIIQGGGDGYTF. The CDR3 DNA sequence: TGTGCCAGCAGGATAATACAAGGAGGGGGCGATGGCTACACCTTC.

This clonotype came up a few times. This sequence joins TRBV5-6 and TRBJ1-1; no reliable D call. The CDR3 spans 12 residues. V was cut by 1 base and J by 4 bases, with 5 bases left in between. Germline V lookup: CDR1 SGHDT, CDR2 YYEEEE. The CDR3, as DNA: TGTGCCAGCAGCTTGTACGGCACTGAAGCTTTCTTT. Its protein is CASSLYGTEAFF.

This rearrangement joins TRBV3-1 to TRBJ1-6; a weak D match, TRBD1 (5 bases). CDR3 length: 16 amino acids. The V and J ends lost 1 base and 6 bases respectively, with 13 bases between them. Looked up from germline, CDR1 is LGHDT and CDR2 is YNNKEL (reference sequence). CDR3 amino acids: CASSQVSTGVNSPLHF. The CDR3 DNA sequence: TGTGCCAGCAGCCAAGTATCCACAGGCGTTAATTCACCCCTCCACTTT.

This clonotype occurred once. The chain uses TRBV19 and TRBJ2-2; D gene uncertain. The CDR3 is 13 amino acids. Germline V gene sequence: CDR1 LNHDA, CDR2 SQIVND (reference sequence). Trimming pared 8 bases from V and 9 bases from J, leaving 16 bases between. The CDR3 spells CASQPEPHRELFF. In DNA, the CDR3 is TGTGCCAGTCAACCGGAACCTCACCGGGAGCTGTTTTTT.

This clonotype was seen more than once but under ten times. One junction end disagrees with the germline gene, perhaps due to a read error. The CDR3 is CASSQFQTGSGYSF. The CDR3 nucleotides read TGTGCCAGCAGCCAGTTCCAGACAGGCTCAGGATACTCCTTC. This chain connects TRBV3-1 to TRBJ1-2; weak D call: TRBD1 (6 bases). Germline V gene sequence: CDR1 LGHDT, CDR2 YNNKEL (reference sequence). The CDR3 is 14 amino acids.

The table lists this clonotype with many counts. This chain links TRBV3-1 with TRBJ1-2; D unresolved. Germline CDR1 and CDR2: LGHDT and YNNKEL (reference sequence). The CDR3 is made up of 14 amino acids. V shed 1 base and J shed 8 bases, with 14 bases lying between them. CDR3 nucleotides: TGTGCCAGCAGCCAAGTTGGGAATGTTGACGGCTACACCTTC. As protein: CASSQVGNVDGYTF. Together with reference TRBV3-1 and TRBJ1-2, the CDR3 gives the full variable domain: DTAVSQTPKYLVTQMGNDKSIKCEQNLGHDTMYWYKQDSKKFLKIMFSYNNKELIINETVPNRFSPKSPDKAHLNLHINSLELGDSAVYFCASSQVGNVDGYTFGSGTRLTVV.

Many counts were recorded for this clonotype. The chain recombines TRBV6-5 with TRBJ2-3; 14 bases line up with TRBD2. There are 16 residues in the CDR3. Per the germline V gene, CDR1 is MNHEY and CDR2 is SVGAGI. V trimming: 8 bases; J trimming: 6 bases; junction bases outside the gene matches: 10. CDR3 in amino acids: CASRVGTSGSLDTQYF. CDR3 nucleotides: TGTGCCAGCCGGGTAGGGACTAGCGGGAGTTTGGATACGCAGTATTTT.

This clonotype appeared many times. The J gene is TRBJ2-7, the V gene TRBV29-1; tentatively, D is TRBD1 (6 bases). The CDR3 extends over 13 amino acids. V was pared by 1 base and J by 2 bases, with 9 bases between. CDR1 is SQVTM and CDR2 is ANQGSEA in the germline V gene. In DNA, the CDR3 is TGCAGCGTTGAAGGCAGGGGCCCCTACGAGCAGTACTTC. Encoded protein: CSVEGRGPYEQYF.

This clonotype has a count of ten or more. The chain links TRBV28 to TRBJ2-1; 9 nucleotides agree with TRBD2. There are 14 residues in the CDR3. Trimming removed 5 bases from V and 12 bases from J; junction bases left unmatched: 11. Per the germline V gene, CDR1 is MDHEN and CDR2 is SYDVKM. The CDR3: CASSPLAGVVGQFF. CDR3 nucleotides: TGTGCCAGCAGTCCCTTAGCGGGAGTAGTTGGGCAGTTCTTC.

The gene calls are TRBV25-1 and TRBJ1-4; the D is unclear. In germline, CDR1 is MGHDK, CDR2 SYGVNS. This CDR3 is built from 12 residues. V lost 5 bases to trimming and J lost 4 bases, with 5 bases between them. CDR3 DNA sequence: TGTGCCAGCAGTTACAGTAATGAAAAACTGTTTTTT. This sequence encodes CASSYSNEKLFF.

This clonotype was observed a few times. The CDR3 here is CASSPRQGYDTEAFF. The CDR3 DNA reads as TGTGCCAGCAGCCCGCGACAGGGGTATGACACTGAAGCTTTCTTT. The rearrangement links TRBV5-5 to TRBJ1-1; 8 nucleotides agree with TRBD1. Germline trimming cut 4 bases from V and 3 bases from J; bases unmatched to any gene: 8. This CDR3 comprises 15 residues. The germline V gene has CDR1 SGHKS and CDR2 YYEKEE (reference sequence).

In this sample, this clonotype turned up a few times. CDR3 sequence: CASSLRHYNEQFF. CDR3 DNA: TGTGCCAGCAGCTTACGGCACTACAATGAGCAGTTCTTC. The V and J genes are TRBV7-2 and TRBJ2-1, with D hard to call. V was clipped by 2 bases and J by 3 bases, with 5 bases between them. This CDR3 comprises 13 residues. Germline V gene lookup returns CDR1 SGHTA and CDR2 FQGNSA.

The rearrangement links TRBV30 to TRBJ2-7; D gene ambiguous. V was cut by 2 bases and J by 3 bases, with 5 bases left in between. Germline-derived CDR1 and CDR2 are GTSNPN and SVGIG (reference sequence). The CDR3 sequence is 11 residues long. This chain's CDR3 is CAWSSFYEQYF. The CDR3 nucleotides read TGTGCCTGGAGTTCTTTCTACGAGCAGTACTTC. The variable domain in full, with the rest retrieved from reference TRBV30 and TRBJ2-7, is SQTIHQWPATLVQPVGSPLSLECTVEGTSNPNLYWYRQAAGRGLQLLFYSVGIGQISSEVPQNLSASRPQDRQFILSSKKLLLSDSGFYLCAWSSFYEQYFGPGTRLTVT.

This clonotype was found many times. This chain links TRBV13 with TRBJ2-7; no clear D. The germline V gene encodes CDR1 PRHDT and CDR2 FYEKMQ (reference sequence). V lost 8 bases and J lost 2, with 16 bases in between. The CDR3 extends over 14 amino acids. CDR3 DNA: TGTGCCAGCTCGAGCTTCATTTCTCCCTACGAGCAGTACTTC. Protein sequence: CASSSFISPYEQYF.

This clonotype was seen repeatedly, ten times or more. This chain uses TRBV13 with TRBJ1-1, with D unclear. Germline CDR1 reads PRHDT; CDR2 reads FYEKMQ (reference sequence). The length of the CDR3 is 12 residues. With 7 bases removed from V and 4 bases from J, the gap between germline ends came to 10 bases. The CDR3 loop is CASTLRGTEAFF. CDR3 DNA: TGTGCCAGCACCCTTCGGGGCACTGAAGCTTTCTTT.

This clonotype was observed at least ten times. The chain employs TRBV6-1 and TRBJ1-1, with D uncertain. In germline, CDR1 is MNHNS, CDR2 SASEGT. The CDR3 is made up of 13 amino acids. Trimming took 6 bases from V and 1 from J, leaving 9 bases between them. The chain's CDR3 is CASRDRSNTEAFF. DNA of the CDR3: TGTGCCAGCAGAGACCGCTCGAACACTGAAGCTTTCTTT.

The chain carries TRBV6-6 and TRBJ2-1, with D perhaps TRBD2 (5 bases). The CDR3 has 12 amino acids. Trimming stripped 2 bases from V and 8 bases from J, with 7 bases between. Per the germline V gene, CDR1 is MNHNY and CDR2 is SVGAGI (reference sequence). The CDR3 loop is CASSYGRYEQFF. The CDR3 bases are TGTGCCAGCAGTTACGGGAGATATGAGCAGTTCTTC.

This clonotype was counted ten times or more. J is TRBJ2-1 and V is TRBV3-1; tentatively, D is TRBD1 (5 bases). Trimming took off 3 bases at V and 5 bases at J, with 11 bases between the two ends. The CDR3 is 14 residues long. CDR1 LGHDT and CDR2 YNNKEL come from the germline V gene (reference sequence). The CDR3 here is CASSQARADNEQFF. The CDR3 nucleotides are TGTGCCAGCAGCCAGGCCAGGGCAGACAATGAGCAGTTCTTC.

This clonotype occurred a few times. J is TRBJ1-5 and V is TRBV19, with D hard to call. This CDR3 comprises 14 residues. Germline V CDR1 and CDR2: LNHDA, SQIVND (reference sequence). The V gene lost 8 bases and the J gene lost 5 bases, with 16 bases spanning the gap. The CDR3 DNA reads TGTGCCAGTGAAGCCGGTCAGGATTATCAGCCCCAGCATTTT. Protein sequence: CASEAGQDYQPQHF.

V gene TRBV5-1 combines with J gene TRBJ2-7; 7 bases fit TRBD1. The V and J ends lost 4 bases and 2 bases, in that order; junction bases with no gene match: 6. The CDR3 sequence is 14 residues long. Germline assignment: CDR1 SGHRS and CDR2 YFSETQ. CDR3 amino acids: CASSLDRAAYEQYF. The CDR3 DNA is TGCGCCAGCAGCCTTGACAGGGCTGCCTACGAGCAGTACTTC.

This clonotype was observed many times. The rearrangement links TRBV7-9 to TRBJ2-1, with 9 bases fitting TRBD1. The CDR3 extends over 16 amino acids. V lost 1 base to trimming and J lost 9 bases; unmatched junction nucleotides: 10. Germline CDR1 is SEHNR and CDR2 is FQNEAQ (reference sequence). DNA for the CDR3: TGTGCCAGCAGCTTAGGGCCGGGACAGGGCCCGTCTGAGCAGTTCTTC. Its protein product is CASSLGPGQGPSEQFF.

This clonotype has at least ten counts. This chain links TRBV3-1 with TRBJ2-1; D gene unclear. This CDR3 is 14 amino acids long. Germline V gene data show CDR1 as LGHDT and CDR2 as YNNKEL (reference sequence). The V end was cut by 4 bases, the J end by 5 bases, with 12 bases between. The CDR3 spells CASSPTLAHNEQFF. CDR3 sequence (DNA): TGTGCCAGCAGCCCGACCCTGGCCCACAATGAGCAGTTCTTC.

This sequence joins TRBV7-9 and TRBJ2-5, with no clear D. The CDR3 runs to 12 residues. V was cut by 0 bases and J by 4 bases, with 3 bases left in between. Germline V lookup: CDR1 SEHNR, CDR2 FQNEAQ (reference sequence). The CDR3 is CASSLAPETQYF. The CDR3 DNA is TGTGCCAGCAGCTTAGCTCCAGAGACCCAGTACTTC. Supplemented by reference TRBV7-9 and TRBJ2-5, the full variable domain reads DTGVSQNPRHKITKRGQNVTFRCDPISEHNRLYWYRQTLGQGPEFLTYFQNEAQLEKSRLLSDRFSAERPKGSFSTLEIQRTEQGDSAMYLCASSLAPETQYFGPGTRLLVL.